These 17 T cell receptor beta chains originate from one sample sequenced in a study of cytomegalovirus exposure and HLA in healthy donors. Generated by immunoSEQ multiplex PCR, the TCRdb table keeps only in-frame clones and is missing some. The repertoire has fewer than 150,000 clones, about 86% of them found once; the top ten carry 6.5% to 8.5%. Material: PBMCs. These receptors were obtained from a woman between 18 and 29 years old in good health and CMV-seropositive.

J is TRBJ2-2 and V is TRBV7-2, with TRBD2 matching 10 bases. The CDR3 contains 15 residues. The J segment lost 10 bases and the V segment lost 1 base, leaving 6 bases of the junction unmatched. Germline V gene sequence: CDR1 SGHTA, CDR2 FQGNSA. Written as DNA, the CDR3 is TGTGCCAGCAGCTTAGGGGCTAGCGGGGGAGTGGAGCTGTTTTTT. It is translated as CASSLGASGGVELFF.

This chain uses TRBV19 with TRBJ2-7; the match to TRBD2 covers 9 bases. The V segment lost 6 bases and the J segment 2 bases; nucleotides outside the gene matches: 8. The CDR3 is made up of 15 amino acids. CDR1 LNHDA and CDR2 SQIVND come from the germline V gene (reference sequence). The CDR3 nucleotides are TGTGCCAGTAGCCTGGCGGGGGGGAACACCTACGAGCAGTACTTC. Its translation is CASSLAGGNTYEQYF.

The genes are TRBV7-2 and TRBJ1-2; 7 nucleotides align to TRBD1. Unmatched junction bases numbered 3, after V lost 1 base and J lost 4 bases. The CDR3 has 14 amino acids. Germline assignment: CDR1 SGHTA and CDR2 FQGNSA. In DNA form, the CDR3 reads TGTGCCAGCAGCTTAGTGGGACAGCCCTATGGCTACACCTTC. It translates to CASSLVGQPYGYTF.

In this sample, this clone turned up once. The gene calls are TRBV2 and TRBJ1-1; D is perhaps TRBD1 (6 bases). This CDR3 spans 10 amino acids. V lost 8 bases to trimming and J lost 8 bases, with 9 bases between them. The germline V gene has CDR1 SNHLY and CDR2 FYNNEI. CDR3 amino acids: CASGQMEAFF. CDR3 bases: TGTGCCAGCGGACAGATGGAAGCTTTCTTT.

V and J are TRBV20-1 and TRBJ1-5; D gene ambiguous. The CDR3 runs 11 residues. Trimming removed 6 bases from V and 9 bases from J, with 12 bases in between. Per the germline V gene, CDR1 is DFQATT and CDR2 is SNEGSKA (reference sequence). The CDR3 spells CSARQSLPQHF. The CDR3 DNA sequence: TGCAGTGCGCGCCAATCTCTGCCCCAGCATTTT.

CDR3 amino acids: CASSDSVSGRRPDTQYF. In DNA form, the CDR3 reads TGCGCCAGCAGTGACTCCGTTAGCGGGAGGAGGCCAGATACGCAGTATTTT. The chain joins TRBV10-1 to TRBJ2-3, with 10 positions matching TRBD2. V lost 3 bases, J lost 4 bases, and 10 bases stayed unmatched. The germline V gene encodes CDR1 WNHNN and CDR2 SYGVQD (reference sequence). CDR3 size: 17 residues.

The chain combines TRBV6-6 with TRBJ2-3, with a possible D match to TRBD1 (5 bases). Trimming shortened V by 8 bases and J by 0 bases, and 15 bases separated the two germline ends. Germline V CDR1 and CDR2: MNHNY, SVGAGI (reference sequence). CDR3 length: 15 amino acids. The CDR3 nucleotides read TGTGCCAGCCATAAGGGGCAGATAAGCACAGATACGCAGTATTTT. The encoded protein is CASHKGQISTDTQYF.

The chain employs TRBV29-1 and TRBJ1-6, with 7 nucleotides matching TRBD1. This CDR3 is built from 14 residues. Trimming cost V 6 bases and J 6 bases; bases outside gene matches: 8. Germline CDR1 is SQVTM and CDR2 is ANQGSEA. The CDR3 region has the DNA TGCAGCGTAGGAGCCGGGACAGTTAATTCACCCCTCCACTTT. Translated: CSVGAGTVNSPLHF.

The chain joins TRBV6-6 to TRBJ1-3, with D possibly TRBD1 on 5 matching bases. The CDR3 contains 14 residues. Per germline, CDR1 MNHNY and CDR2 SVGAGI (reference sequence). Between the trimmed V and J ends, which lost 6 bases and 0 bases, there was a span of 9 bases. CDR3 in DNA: TGTGCCAGCAGGCGAGACAGCTCTGGAAACACCATATATTTT. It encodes CASRRDSSGNTIYF.

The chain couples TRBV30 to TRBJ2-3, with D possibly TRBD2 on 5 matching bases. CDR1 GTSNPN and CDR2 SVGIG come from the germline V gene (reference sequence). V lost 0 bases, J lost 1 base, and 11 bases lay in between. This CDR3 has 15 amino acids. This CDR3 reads CAWSVRLAGTDTQYF. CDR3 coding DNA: TGTGCCTGGAGTGTCCGGCTAGCAGGCACAGATACGCAGTATTTT.

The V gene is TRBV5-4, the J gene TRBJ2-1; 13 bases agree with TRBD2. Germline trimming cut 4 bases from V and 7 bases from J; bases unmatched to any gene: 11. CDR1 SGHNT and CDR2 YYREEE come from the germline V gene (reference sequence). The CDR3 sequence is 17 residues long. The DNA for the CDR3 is TGTGCCAGCAGCCGTACTAGCGGGAGGGCCTCAACGAATGAGCAGTTCTTC. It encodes CASSRTSGRASTNEQFF.

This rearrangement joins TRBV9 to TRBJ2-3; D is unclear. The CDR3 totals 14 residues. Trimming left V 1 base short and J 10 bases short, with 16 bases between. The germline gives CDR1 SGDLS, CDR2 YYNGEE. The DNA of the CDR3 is TGTGCCAGCAGCGTAACCCTAGGCCCAAGTCCGCAGTATTTT. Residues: CASSVTLGPSPQYF. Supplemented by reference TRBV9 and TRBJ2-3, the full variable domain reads DSGVTQTPKHLITATGQRVTLRCSPRSGDLSVYWYQQSLDQGLQFLIQYYNGEERAKGNILERFSAQQFPDLHSELNLSSLELGDSALYFCASSVTLGPSPQYFGPGTRLTVL.

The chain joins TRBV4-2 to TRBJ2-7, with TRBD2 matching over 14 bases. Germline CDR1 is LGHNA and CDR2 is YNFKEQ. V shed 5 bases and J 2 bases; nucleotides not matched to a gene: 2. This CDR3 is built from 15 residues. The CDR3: CASSSTSGGAYEQYF. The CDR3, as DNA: TGTGCCAGCAGCTCGACTAGCGGGGGGGCCTACGAGCAGTACTTC.

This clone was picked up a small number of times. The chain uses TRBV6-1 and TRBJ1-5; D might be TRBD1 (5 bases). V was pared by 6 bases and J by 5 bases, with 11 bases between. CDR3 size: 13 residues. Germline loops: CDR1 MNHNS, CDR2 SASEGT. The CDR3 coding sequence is TGTGCCAGCAGATGGGGGGGAGATCAGCCCCAGCATTTT. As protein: CASRWGGDQPQHF.

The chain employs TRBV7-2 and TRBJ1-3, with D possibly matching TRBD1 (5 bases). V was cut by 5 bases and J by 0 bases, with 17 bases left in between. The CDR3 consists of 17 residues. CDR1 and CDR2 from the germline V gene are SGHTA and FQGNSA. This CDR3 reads CASSQQPRTRSGNTIYF. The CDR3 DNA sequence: TGTGCCAGCAGCCAACAACCTAGGACACGCTCTGGAAACACCATATATTTT.

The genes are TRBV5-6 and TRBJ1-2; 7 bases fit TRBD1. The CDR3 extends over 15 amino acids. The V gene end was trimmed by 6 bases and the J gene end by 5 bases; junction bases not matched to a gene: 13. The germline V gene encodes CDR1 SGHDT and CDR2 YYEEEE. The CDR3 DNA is TGTGCCAGCACCCTACGAGCAGGGGGTTGGTATGGCTACACCTTC. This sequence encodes CASTLRAGGWYGYTF.

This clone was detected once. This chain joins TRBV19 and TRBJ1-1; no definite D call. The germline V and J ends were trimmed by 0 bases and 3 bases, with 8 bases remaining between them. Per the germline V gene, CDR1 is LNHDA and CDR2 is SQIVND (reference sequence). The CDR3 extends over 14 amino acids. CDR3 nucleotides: TGTGCCAGTAGTATAGAAAGAGGGTACACTGAAGCTTTCTTT. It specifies CASSIERGYTEAFF.